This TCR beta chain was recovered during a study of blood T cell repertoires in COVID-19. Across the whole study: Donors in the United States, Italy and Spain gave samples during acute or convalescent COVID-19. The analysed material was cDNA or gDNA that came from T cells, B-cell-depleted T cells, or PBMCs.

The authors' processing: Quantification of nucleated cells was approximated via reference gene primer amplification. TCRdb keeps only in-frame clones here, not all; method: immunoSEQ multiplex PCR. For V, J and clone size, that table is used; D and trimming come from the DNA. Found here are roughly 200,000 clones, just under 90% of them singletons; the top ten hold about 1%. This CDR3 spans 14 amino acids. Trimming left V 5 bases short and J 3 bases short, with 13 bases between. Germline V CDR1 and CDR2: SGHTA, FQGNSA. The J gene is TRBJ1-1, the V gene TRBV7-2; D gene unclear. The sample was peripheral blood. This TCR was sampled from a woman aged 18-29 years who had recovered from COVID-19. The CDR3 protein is CASSPRSTDTEAFF. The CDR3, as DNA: TGTGCCAGCAGCCCCCGGAGTACGGACACTGAAGCTTTCTTT.